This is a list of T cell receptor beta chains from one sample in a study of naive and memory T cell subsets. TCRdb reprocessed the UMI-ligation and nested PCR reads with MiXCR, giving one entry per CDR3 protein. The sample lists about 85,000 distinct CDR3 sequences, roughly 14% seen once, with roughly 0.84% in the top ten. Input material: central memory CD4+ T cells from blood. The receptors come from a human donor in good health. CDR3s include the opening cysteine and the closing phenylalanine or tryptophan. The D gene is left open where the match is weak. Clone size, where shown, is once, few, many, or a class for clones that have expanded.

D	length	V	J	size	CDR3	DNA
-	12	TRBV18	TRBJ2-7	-	CASSQEYDEQYF	TGTGCCAGCTCCCAGGAATATGACGAGCAGTACTTC
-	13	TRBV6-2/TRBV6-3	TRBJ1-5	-	CASTDYSNQPQHF	TGTGCCAGCACAGATTATAGCAATCAGCCCCAGCATTTT
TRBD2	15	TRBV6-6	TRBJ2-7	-	CASSYSFKREDEQYF	TGTGCCAGCAGTTACTCCTTTAAGCGGGAGGACGAGCAGTACTTC
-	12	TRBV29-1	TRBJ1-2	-	CSVEPRVGLYTF	TGCAGCGTTGAACCCAGGGTAGGGCTGTACACCTTC
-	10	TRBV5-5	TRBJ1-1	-	CASSYAEAFF	TGTGCCAGCAGCTACGCTGAAGCTTTCTTT
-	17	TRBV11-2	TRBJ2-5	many	CASSFSPQSGAQETQYF	TGTGCCAGCAGCTTTAGCCCTCAATCGGGGGCCCAAGAGACCCAGTACTTC
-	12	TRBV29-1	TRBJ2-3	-	CSVPATTDTQYF	TGCAGCGTCCCCGCGACGACAGATACGCAGTATTTT
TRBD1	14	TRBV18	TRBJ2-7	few	CASSLPGQGYEQYF	TGTGCCAGCTCACTTCCGGGACAGGGGTACGAGCAGTACTTC
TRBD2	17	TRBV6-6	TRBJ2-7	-	CASSRLAGSSSPYEQYF	TGTGCCAGCAGCCGACTAGCGGGTTCTTCTTCTCCGTACGAGCAGTACTTC
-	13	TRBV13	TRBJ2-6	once	CASSRSGADVLTF	TGTGCCAGCAGCAGATCTGGGGCCGACGTCCTGACTTTC
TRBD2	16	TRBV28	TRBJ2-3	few	CATYPPLTSGADTQYF	TGTGCCACGTATCCCCCCCTGACTAGCGGTGCAGATACGCAGTATTTT
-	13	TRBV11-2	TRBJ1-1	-	CASSKNRDTEAFF	TGTGCCAGCAGTAAAAACAGGGACACTGAAGCTTTCTTT
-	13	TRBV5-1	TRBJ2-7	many	CASSTPGTYEQYF	TGCGCCAGCAGCACCCCAGGAACCTACGAGCAGTACTTC
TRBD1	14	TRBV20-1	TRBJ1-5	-	CSATGQPLNQPQHF	TGCAGTGCAACGGGACAGCCTCTTAATCAGCCCCAGCATTTT
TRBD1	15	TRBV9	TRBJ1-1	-	CASSTRQGANTEAFF	TGTGCCAGCAGCACCCGACAGGGGGCGAACACTGAAGCTTTCTTT
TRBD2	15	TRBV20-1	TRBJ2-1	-	CSASLGLAPQGEQFF	TGCAGTGCTAGTTTGGGACTAGCTCCACAGGGTGAGCAGTTCTTC
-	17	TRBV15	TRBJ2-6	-	CATSRPTGTTGANVLTF	TGTGCCACCAGCAGACCTACCGGGACCACTGGGGCCAACGTCCTGACTTTC
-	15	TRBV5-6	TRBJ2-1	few	CASSLVFLKIDEQFF	TGTGCCAGCAGCTTGGTTTTTCTGAAAATCGATGAGCAGTTCTTC
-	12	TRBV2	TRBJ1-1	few	CASSDPRAEAFF	TGTGCCAGCAGTGACCCTAGGGCTGAAGCTTTCTTT
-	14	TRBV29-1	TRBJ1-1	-	CSVDQGSVATEAFF	TGCAGCGTTGATCAGGGAAGTGTTGCCACTGAAGCTTTCTTT
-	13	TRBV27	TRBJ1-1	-	CASRTEGNTEAFF	TGTGCCAGCAGAACCGAGGGGAACACTGAAGCTTTCTTT
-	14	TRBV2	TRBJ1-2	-	CASSDRRASGGYTF	TGTGCCAGCAGTGACAGGCGAGCGTCGGGAGGCTACACCTTC
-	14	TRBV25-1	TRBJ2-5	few	CASSVSQYQETQYF	TGTGCCAGCAGTGTTAGTCAGTACCAAGAGACCCAGTACTTC
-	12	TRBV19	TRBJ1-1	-	CASSPGEGKAFF	TGTGCCAGTAGTCCCGGGGAGGGGAAAGCTTTCTTT
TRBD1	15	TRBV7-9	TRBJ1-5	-	CASSPRGTANQPQHF	TGTGCCAGCAGCCCACGAGGGACAGCCAATCAGCCCCAGCATTTT
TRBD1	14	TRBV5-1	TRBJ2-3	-	CASSKGQPTDTQYF	TGCGCCAGCAGCAAGGGACAGCCCACAGATACGCAGTATTTT
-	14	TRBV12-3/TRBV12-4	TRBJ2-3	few	CASSFWGETDTQYF	TGTGCCAGCAGTTTTTGGGGGGAGACAGATACGCAGTATTTT
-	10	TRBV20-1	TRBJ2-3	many	CSVGVDTQYF	TGCAGTGTGGGGGTGGATACGCAGTATTTT
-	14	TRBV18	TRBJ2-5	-	CASSPPPQPETQYF	TGTGCCAGCTCACCACCCCCACAGCCCGAGACCCAGTACTTC
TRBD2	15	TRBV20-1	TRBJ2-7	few	CSARPASGSSYEQYF	TGCAGTGCTAGACCGGCTAGCGGGAGCTCCTACGAGCAGTACTTC
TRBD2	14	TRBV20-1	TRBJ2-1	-	CSARGASGSDEQFF	TGCAGTGCTCGCGGGGCTAGCGGGAGCGATGAGCAGTTCTTC
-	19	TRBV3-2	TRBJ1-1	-	CASSHAGAKAYWGVTEAFF	TGTGCCAGCAGCCATGCGGGGGCAAAGGCATACTGGGGGGTGACTGAAGCTTTCTTT
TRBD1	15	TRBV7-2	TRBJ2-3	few	CASSSTGTGTDTQYF	TGTGCCAGCAGCTCAACCGGGACAGGCACAGATACGCAGTATTTT
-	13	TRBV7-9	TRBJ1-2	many	CASSSQGTHGYTF	TGTGCCAGCAGCTCACAGGGAACCCATGGCTACACCTTC
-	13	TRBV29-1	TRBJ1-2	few	CSVETVADYGYTF	TGCAGCGTTGAAACGGTTGCGGACTATGGCTACACCTTC
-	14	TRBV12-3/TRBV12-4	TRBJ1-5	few	CASTRGGGNQPQHF	TGTGCCAGCACTAGGGGCGGTGGCAATCAGCCCCAGCATTTT
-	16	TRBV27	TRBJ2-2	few	CASRPTGFGEPGELFF	TGTGCCAGCAGACCCACGGGGTTCGGCGAACCCGGGGAGCTGTTTTTT
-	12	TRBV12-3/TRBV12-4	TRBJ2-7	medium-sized	CASSLRTYEQYF	TGTGCCAGCAGTTTAAGGACCTACGAGCAGTACTTC
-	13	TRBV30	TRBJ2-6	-	CAWSVPGANVLTF	TGTGCCTGGAGTGTACCTGGGGCCAACGTCCTGACTTTC
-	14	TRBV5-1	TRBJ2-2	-	CASSLAGGPGELFF	TGCGCCAGCAGCTTGGCCGGGGGACCCGGGGAGCTGTTTTTT
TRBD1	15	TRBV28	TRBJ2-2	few	CASKSGGIVTGELFF	TGTGCCAGCAAGTCAGGGGGAATCGTGACCGGGGAGCTGTTTTTT
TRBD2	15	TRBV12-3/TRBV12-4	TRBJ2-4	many	CASSLTLAGKNIQYF	TGTGCCAGCAGTTTAACACTAGCGGGGAAAAACATTCAGTACTTC
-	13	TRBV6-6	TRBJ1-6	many	CASSYGGRWALHF	TGTGCCAGCAGTTACGGGGGGCGGTGGGCCCTCCACTTT
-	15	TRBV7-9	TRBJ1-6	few	CASSWGNIRDSPLHF	TGTGCCAGCAGCTGGGGGAACATCCGGGATTCACCCCTCCACTTT
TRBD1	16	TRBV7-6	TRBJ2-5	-	CASSPPDRGLQETQYF	TGTGCCAGCAGCCCCCCGGACAGGGGTTTGCAAGAGACCCAGTACTTC
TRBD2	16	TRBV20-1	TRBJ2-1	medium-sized	CSASRAGGPQYNEQFF	TGCAGTGCTAGTAGGGCGGGAGGGCCGCAGTACAATGAGCAGTTCTTC
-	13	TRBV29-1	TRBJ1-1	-	CSARQQMNTEAFF	TGCAGCGCGAGACAGCAAATGAACACTGAAGCTTTCTTT
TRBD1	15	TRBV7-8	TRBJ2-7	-	CASSFGQGAAYEQYF	TGTGCCAGCAGCTTTGGACAGGGGGCGGCCTACGAGCAGTACTTC
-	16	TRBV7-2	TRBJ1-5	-	CASSLGLWGSNQPQHF	TGTGCCAGCAGCCTAGGCCTTTGGGGGAGCAATCAGCCCCAGCATTTT
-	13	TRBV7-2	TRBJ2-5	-	CASSGGSGETQYF	TGTGCCAGCAGCGGTGGCAGCGGAGAGACCCAGTACTTC
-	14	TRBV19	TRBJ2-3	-	CASSQAIGEDTQYF	TGTGCCAGTAGCCAAGCAATCGGAGAGGATACGCAGTATTTT
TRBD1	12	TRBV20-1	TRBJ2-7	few	CSAGQSYYEQYF	TGCAGTGCGGGACAGTCATACTACGAGCAGTACTTC
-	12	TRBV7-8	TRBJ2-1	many	CASSPRSHEQFF	TGTGCCAGCAGCCCTCGGTCCCATGAGCAGTTCTTC
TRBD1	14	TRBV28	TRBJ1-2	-	CASSSPGQHYGYTF	TGTGCCAGCAGTAGCCCGGGACAGCACTATGGCTACACCTTC
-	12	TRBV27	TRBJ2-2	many	CASSRNTGELFF	TGTGCCAGCAGTAGGAACACCGGGGAGCTGTTTTTT
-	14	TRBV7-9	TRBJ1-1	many	CASSLTGSFTEAFF	TGTGCCAGCAGCTTAACAGGGTCCTTCACTGAAGCTTTCTTT
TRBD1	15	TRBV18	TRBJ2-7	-	CASSQNTGAQNEQYF	TGTGCCAGCTCACAGAATACAGGGGCGCAAAACGAGCAGTACTTC
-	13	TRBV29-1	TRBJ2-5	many	CSVAERAAETQYF	TGCAGCGTTGCCGAGAGAGCGGCAGAGACCCAGTACTTC
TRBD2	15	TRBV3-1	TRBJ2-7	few	CASSRRTSGEGEQYF	TGTGCCAGCAGCCGACGGACTAGCGGAGAAGGCGAGCAGTACTTC